The sequence of this T cell receptor beta chain was determined in a study of blood T cells in healthy people across ages. Individuals who donated were healthy Caucasians from Russia aged about 6 to 100. A J-beta primer mix and a sample-barcoded 5' primer were used in a second PCR of about 7 to 12 cycles. Using its own MiXCR run on the 5' RACE reads, TCRdb lists one record per CDR3 protein. The sample consists of roughly 650,000 distinct CDR3 sequences, about 30% of them appearing once. There are 15 residues in the CDR3. The germline CDR1 and CDR2 sequences are DFQATT and SNEGSKA (reference sequence). V lost 1 base to trimming and J lost 3 bases, with 14 bases between them.

Sequenced material: blood. The TCR comes from a woman of 80 years or more in good health. V gene TRBV20-1 combines with J gene TRBJ2-3; D might be TRBD2 (6 bases). The CDR3: CSARVLAGLTDTQYF. In DNA form, the CDR3 reads TGCAGTGCTAGAGTTTTGGCGGGGTTGACAGATACGCAGTATTTT.